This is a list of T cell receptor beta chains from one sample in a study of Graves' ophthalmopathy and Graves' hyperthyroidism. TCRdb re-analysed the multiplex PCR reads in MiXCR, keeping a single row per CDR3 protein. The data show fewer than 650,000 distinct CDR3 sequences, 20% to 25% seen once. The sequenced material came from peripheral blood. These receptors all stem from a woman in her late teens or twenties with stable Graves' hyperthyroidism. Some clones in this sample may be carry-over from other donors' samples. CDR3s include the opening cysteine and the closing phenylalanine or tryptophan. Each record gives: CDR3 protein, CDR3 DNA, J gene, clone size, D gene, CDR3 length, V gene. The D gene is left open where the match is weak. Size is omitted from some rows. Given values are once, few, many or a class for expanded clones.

CDR3: CASSLHPGPYEQYF
DNA: TGTGCCAGCAGCCTCCATCCAGGTCCCTACGAGCAGTACTTC
J: TRBJ2-7
size: many
D: .
length: 14
V: TRBV7-3

CDR3: CASSDARQGGETQYF
DNA: TGTGCCAGCAGTGACGCCCGACAGGGGGGGGAGACCCAGTACTTC
J: TRBJ2-5
size: few
D: TRBD1
length: 15
V: TRBV28

CDR3: CATSDVNVQPQHF
DNA: TGTGCCACCAGTGACGTAAACGTCCAGCCCCAGCATTTT
J: TRBJ1-5
size: .
D: .
length: 13
V: TRBV24-1

CDR3: CASSPKANTGELFF
DNA: TGTGCCAGCTCACCGAAAGCGAACACCGGGGAGCTGTTTTTT
J: TRBJ2-2
size: .
D: .
length: 14
V: TRBV18

CDR3: CAWSESGIEAFF
DNA: TGTGCCTGGAGCGAATCCGGGATTGAAGCTTTCTTT
J: TRBJ1-1
size: few
D: .
length: 12
V: TRBV30

CDR3: CASSSPGRSSGKNIQYF
DNA: TGTGCCAGCAGTTCCCCTGGAAGGTCCTCTGGCAAAAACATTCAGTACTTC
J: TRBJ2-4
size: .
D: .
length: 17
V: TRBV27

CDR3: CASSLARDRDQPQHF
DNA: TGTGCCAGCAGCTTAGCGCGGGACAGGGATCAGCCCCAGCATTTT
J: TRBJ1-5
size: once
D: TRBD1
length: 15
V: TRBV7-8

CDR3: CATSVGDGETQYF
DNA: TGTGCCACCAGTGTCGGGGACGGAGAGACCCAGTACTTC
J: TRBJ2-5
size: many
D: .
length: 13
V: TRBV24-1

CDR3: CASSPAGTGNYGYTF
DNA: TGTGCCAGCAGTCCGGCCGGGACGGGAAACTATGGCTACACCTTC
J: TRBJ1-2
size: many
D: .
length: 15
V: TRBV28

CDR3: CSARSGQGEETQYF
DNA: TGCAGTGCTAGATCCGGACAGGGGGAAGAGACCCAGTACTTC
J: TRBJ2-5
size: many
D: TRBD1
length: 14
V: TRBV20-1

CDR3: CASSFDRDSSPEAFF
DNA: TGTGCCAGCAGCTTCGACCGGGACAGTTCACCTGAAGCTTTCTTT
J: TRBJ1-1
size: .
D: TRBD1
length: 15
V: TRBV11-3

CDR3: CASSSSGVAGELFF
DNA: TGTGCCAGCAGCTCCAGCGGGGTGGCCGGGGAGCTGTTTTTT
J: TRBJ2-2
size: many
D: TRBD2
length: 14
V: TRBV7-2

CDR3: CSVADWGPSDYGYTF
DNA: TGCAGCGTTGCGGATTGGGGGCCGAGTGACTATGGCTACACCTTC
J: TRBJ1-2
size: .
D: .
length: 15
V: TRBV29-1

CDR3: CAWTSGGPIYEQYF
DNA: TGTGCCTGGACAAGCGGGGGGCCGATCTACGAGCAGTACTTC
J: TRBJ2-7
size: many
D: TRBD2
length: 14
V: TRBV30

CDR3: CSATPYRGGSEQYF
DNA: TGCAGTGCTACACCTTACCGGGGTGGTTCCGAGCAGTACTTC
J: TRBJ2-7
size: many
D: .
length: 14
V: TRBV20-1

CDR3: CASSSMQAYNSPLHF
DNA: TGTGCCAGCAGCTCGATGCAAGCCTATAATTCACCCCTCCACTTT
J: TRBJ1-6
size: few
D: .
length: 15
V: TRBV12-3/TRBV12-4

CDR3: CASSYNRGESQHF
DNA: TGTGCCAGCAGTTATAATAGGGGTGAGTCCCAGCATTTT
J: TRBJ1-5
size: .
D: .
length: 13
V: TRBV6-5

CDR3: CASSYSRLGENYGYTF
DNA: TGTGCCAGCAGTTACTCACGGCTCGGGGAAAACTATGGCTACACCTTC
J: TRBJ1-2
size: many
D: .
length: 16
V: TRBV6-5

CDR3: CASTTVVGRGEQYF
DNA: TGTGCCAGCACCACGGTCGTAGGGCGCGGGGAGCAGTACTTC
J: TRBJ2-7
size: .
D: .
length: 14
V: TRBV6-1

CDR3: CASSYYRGNQPQHF
DNA: TGTGCCAGCAGTTACTACAGGGGCAATCAGCCCCAGCATTTT
J: TRBJ1-5
size: many
D: .
length: 14
V: TRBV6-5

CDR3: CASSLVGHNTGELFF
DNA: TGTGCCAGCAGTTTGGTGGGACATAACACCGGGGAGCTGTTTTTT
J: TRBJ2-2
size: .
D: .
length: 15
V: TRBV28

CDR3: CASSIGRNTEAFF
DNA: TGTGCCAGTAGTATAGGGAGGAACACTGAAGCTTTCTTT
J: TRBJ1-1
size: many
D: .
length: 13
V: TRBV19

CDR3: CASSPKGENQPQHF
DNA: TGTGCCAGCAGCCCCAAAGGAGAAAATCAGCCCCAGCATTTT
J: TRBJ1-5
size: many
D: .
length: 14
V: TRBV7-9

CDR3: CASSARTGEDSPLHF
DNA: TGTGCCAGCAGCGCCCGGACAGGGGAGGATTCACCCCTCCACTTT
J: TRBJ1-6
size: .
D: TRBD1
length: 15
V: TRBV7-2

CDR3: CASSPAGTSNTGELFF
DNA: TGTGCCAGCTCACCGGCCGGGACATCGAACACCGGGGAGCTGTTTTTT
J: TRBJ2-2
size: few
D: .
length: 16
V: TRBV18

CDR3: CASTPRGGATYEQYF
DNA: TGTGCCAGCACTCCCCGAGGGGGCGCGACCTACGAGCAGTACTTC
J: TRBJ2-7
size: many
D: TRBD1
length: 15
V: TRBV12-3/TRBV12-4

CDR3: CASSFDRNQPQHF
DNA: TGTGCCAGCAGCTTTGACAGAAATCAGCCCCAGCATTTT
J: TRBJ1-5
size: many
D: .
length: 13
V: TRBV6-1

CDR3: CASSLGASGIYEQYF
DNA: TGTGCCAGCAGTTTAGGGGCTAGCGGGATCTACGAGCAGTACTTC
J: TRBJ2-7
size: many
D: TRBD2
length: 15
V: TRBV12-3/TRBV12-4

CDR3: CASSPSRKSSYEQYF
DNA: TGTGCCAGCAGCCCATCCCGCAAGAGCTCCTACGAGCAGTACTTC
J: TRBJ2-7
size: many
D: .
length: 15
V: TRBV28

CDR3: CASSWRTGQFDEQYF
DNA: TGTGCCAGCAGCTGGCGGACAGGACAGTTCGACGAGCAGTACTTC
J: TRBJ2-7
size: many
D: TRBD1
length: 15
V: TRBV12-3/TRBV12-4

CDR3: CASRTNIADVLYEQYF
DNA: TGTGCCAGCAGGACCAATATAGCGGATGTCTTGTACGAGCAGTACTTC
J: TRBJ2-7
size: many
D: .
length: 16
V: TRBV12-3/TRBV12-4

CDR3: CASRDSSTEAFF
DNA: TGTGCCAGTCGGGACAGCTCCACTGAAGCTTTCTTT
J: TRBJ1-1
size: few
D: TRBD1
length: 12
V: TRBV6-1

CDR3: CASTSGAHGYTF
DNA: TGTGCCAGCACTTCAGGGGCCCATGGCTACACCTTC
J: TRBJ1-2
size: many
D: .
length: 12
V: TRBV12-3/TRBV12-4

CDR3: CAWSGTGGVDGYTF
DNA: TGTGCCTGGAGTGGCACAGGGGGCGTGGATGGCTACACCTTC
J: TRBJ1-2
size: few
D: TRBD1
length: 14
V: TRBV30

CDR3: CASSDPLQGSMNTEAFF
DNA: TGTGCCAGCTCCGACCCTCTACAGGGGTCCATGAACACTGAAGCTTTCTTT
J: TRBJ1-1
size: few
D: TRBD1
length: 17
V: TRBV2

CDR3: CASTGTGHQPQHF
DNA: TGTGCCAGCACCGGGACAGGGCATCAGCCCCAGCATTTT
J: TRBJ1-5
size: many
D: TRBD1
length: 13
V: TRBV2

CDR3: CASSDLGGAFGYTF
DNA: TGTGCCAGCAGCGACTTGGGGGGCGCGTTTGGCTACACCTTC
J: TRBJ1-2
size: many
D: .
length: 14
V: TRBV27

CDR3: CSARNSGGVNTEAFF
DNA: TGCAGTGCTAGAAACTCGGGGGGGGTGAACACTGAAGCTTTCTTT
J: TRBJ1-1
size: many
D: .
length: 15
V: TRBV20-1

CDR3: CASSQDQGFRYTF
DNA: TGCGCCAGCAGCCAAGATCAGGGTTTCCGCTACACCTTC
J: TRBJ1-2
size: many
D: .
length: 13
V: TRBV4-1

CDR3: CASSRTDRPYEQYF
DNA: TGCGCCAGCAGCCGAACTGACAGACCCTACGAGCAGTACTTC
J: TRBJ2-7
size: .
D: .
length: 14
V: TRBV5-1

CDR3: CASRPSRARNQPQHF
DNA: TGTGCCAGCAGGCCCTCCAGGGCCCGCAATCAGCCCCAGCATTTT
J: TRBJ1-5
size: few
D: .
length: 15
V: TRBV6-1

CDR3: CSVTTTTEAFF
DNA: TGCAGCGTCACGACTACCACTGAAGCTTTCTTT
J: TRBJ1-1
size: many
D: .
length: 11
V: TRBV29-1

CDR3: CAWRWNTEAFF
DNA: TGTGCCTGGAGGTGGAACACTGAAGCTTTCTTT
J: TRBJ1-1
size: .
D: .
length: 11
V: TRBV30

CDR3: CASDRGDTGELFF
DNA: TGTGCCAGCGACAGGGGGGACACCGGGGAGCTGTTTTTT
J: TRBJ2-2
size: .
D: TRBD1
length: 13
V: TRBV12-3/TRBV12-4

CDR3: CASSDGDRRDGANVLTF
DNA: TGTGCCAGCAGTGATGGTGACAGGCGCGATGGGGCCAACGTCCTGACTTTC
J: TRBJ2-6
size: many
D: .
length: 17
V: TRBV6-4

CDR3: CASSEKRTGMRDYEQYF
DNA: TGTGCCAGCAGTGAGAAAAGGACGGGGATGAGGGACTACGAGCAGTACTTC
J: TRBJ2-7
size: few
D: .
length: 17
V: TRBV6-1

CDR3: CASSEAPGVDNQPQHF
DNA: TGTGCCAGCAGTGAAGCGCCGGGTGTTGACAATCAGCCCCAGCATTTT
J: TRBJ1-5
size: many
D: .
length: 16
V: TRBV2

CDR3: CASSFRGDNSPLHF
DNA: TGTGCCAGCAGCTTTCGGGGGGACAATTCACCCCTCCACTTT
J: TRBJ1-6
size: .
D: .
length: 14
V: TRBV7-2

CDR3: CASSQSGGQNTEAFF
DNA: TGTGCCAGCAGCCAAAGCGGGGGGCAGAACACTGAAGCTTTCTTT
J: TRBJ1-1
size: .
D: .
length: 15
V: TRBV11-1

CDR3: CASSLLSAGAGELFF
DNA: TGTGCCAGCAGTTTACTTTCTGCAGGGGCCGGGGAGCTGTTTTTT
J: TRBJ2-2
size: few
D: .
length: 15
V: TRBV6-5

CDR3: CASSYEAGLSGNTIYF
DNA: TGTGCCAGCAGTTACGAGGCAGGACTCTCTGGAAACACCATATATTTT
J: TRBJ1-3
size: many
D: .
length: 16
V: TRBV6-5

CDR3: CASYLVGDPGYTF
DNA: TGTGCCAGCTATCTCGTAGGGGATCCTGGCTACACCTTC
J: TRBJ1-2
size: many
D: .
length: 13
V: TRBV6-1

CDR3: CAWSIGRGEPQHF
DNA: TGTGCCTGGAGTATTGGGAGAGGGGAGCCCCAGCATTTT
J: TRBJ1-5
size: many
D: .
length: 13
V: TRBV30

CDR3: CASRAGTHEETQYF
DNA: TGTGCCAGCAGAGCCGGGACACATGAAGAGACCCAGTACTTC
J: TRBJ2-5
size: many
D: .
length: 14
V: TRBV6-1

CDR3: CASSLEVSGNTIYF
DNA: TGCGCCAGCAGCTTGGAAGTATCTGGAAACACCATATATTTT
J: TRBJ1-3
size: many
D: .
length: 14
V: TRBV5-1

CDR3: CASSAGTESPYSNQPQHF
DNA: TGTGCCAGCAGCGCGGGGACAGAAAGCCCTTATAGCAATCAGCCCCAGCATTTT
J: TRBJ1-5
size: .
D: TRBD1
length: 18
V: TRBV11-1

CDR3: CASSYATGTSTDTQYF
DNA: TGTGCCAGCAGTTACGCGACCGGGACTAGCACAGATACGCAGTATTTT
J: TRBJ2-3
size: few
D: .
length: 16
V: TRBV6-5

CDR3: CAWSAGGVGQPQHF
DNA: TGTGCCTGGAGTGCAGGCGGCGTAGGTCAGCCCCAGCATTTT
J: TRBJ1-5
size: many
D: .
length: 14
V: TRBV30

CDR3: CASSLVGVNGYTF
DNA: TGTGCCAGCAGTTTAGTGGGGGTCAATGGCTACACCTTC
J: TRBJ1-2
size: many
D: .
length: 13
V: TRBV12-3/TRBV12-4

CDR3: CATSDFLTENIQYF
DNA: TGTGCCACCAGTGATTTCCTGACGGAAAACATTCAGTACTTC
J: TRBJ2-4
size: many
D: .
length: 14
V: TRBV24-1